Listed below are T cell receptor beta chains from one sample, sequenced in a study of shared clonotypes between healthy human individuals. Generated by immunoSEQ multiplex PCR, the TCRdb table keeps only in-frame clones and is missing some. The repertoire consists of around 2.5 million clones, with roughly 93% occurring once and the leading ten covering more than 0.35%. Sequenced material: naive CD4+ T cells from PBMCs. The receptors shown here come from a young man in good health. Some clones in this sample may be carry-over from other donors' samples. Each CDR3 is given with its conserved first and last residue. A D gene is named only where the DNA matches it firmly. Rows give clone size only sometimes, using once, few, many, or a class for an expanded clone.

V: TRBV5-1
J: TRBJ2-1
D: NA
size: once
DNA: TGCGCCAGCAGCTTGGGCGGGGCCTCCCCGAATGAGCAGTTCTTC
CDR3: CASSLGGASPNEQFF

V: TRBV28
J: TRBJ1-1
D: NA
size: few
DNA: TGTGCCAGCAGTCCTCATTCCGGGGGGAACACTGAAGCTTTCTTT
CDR3: CASSPHSGGNTEAFF

V: TRBV5-5
J: TRBJ1-3
D: NA
size: NA
DNA: TGTGCCAGCAGCTTGGCCGGACAGTTAGTTGGAAACACCATATATTTT
CDR3: CASSLAGQLVGNTIYF

V: TRBV15
J: TRBJ2-1
D: NA
size: NA
DNA: TGTGCCACCAGCAGAGATCTTAGGGGGAGCCTAAATGAGCAGTTCTTC
CDR3: CATSRDLRGSLNEQFF

V: TRBV11-2
J: TRBJ2-1
D: NA
size: NA
DNA: TGTGCCAGCAGCCTTCCGGGGCCGGTAGGGACGTTCTTC
CDR3: CASSLPGPVGTFF

V: TRBV10-3
J: TRBJ1-1
D: NA
size: once
DNA: TGTGCCATCAGTGACCTCTATACTGAAGCTTTCTTT
CDR3: CAISDLYTEAFF

V: TRBV7-9
J: TRBJ1-4
D: TRBD1
size: NA
DNA: TGTGCCAGCAGCTTAGCCCGTAGCCCCGGGACAGGGTATGAAAAACTGTTTTTT
CDR3: CASSLARSPGTGYEKLFF

V: TRBV7-9
J: TRBJ2-5
D: NA
size: NA
DNA: TGTGCCAGCAGCTTTTGGGGGCGAGGGGAGACCCAGTACTTC
CDR3: CASSFWGRGETQYF

V: TRBV7-3
J: TRBJ2-2
D: NA
size: NA
DNA: TGTGCCAGCAGCTTATTAGGGGTCTGGAACACCGGGGAGCTGTTTTTT
CDR3: CASSLLGVWNTGELFF

V: TRBV5-1
J: TRBJ1-3
D: NA
size: NA
DNA: TGCGCCAGCAGCTCCGGGGGGGCCTCTGGAAACACCATATATTTT
CDR3: CASSSGGASGNTIYF

V: TRBV28
J: TRBJ1-1
D: TRBD1
size: NA
DNA: TGTGCCAGCAGTTATCACAGGGGTACGGGCACTGAAGCTTTCTTT
CDR3: CASSYHRGTGTEAFF

V: TRBV7-3
J: TRBJ2-5
D: NA
size: NA
DNA: TGTGCCAGCAGCTTAACGGTGGAAGAGACCCAGTACTTC
CDR3: CASSLTVEETQYF

V: TRBV10-3
J: TRBJ2-5
D: TRBD2
size: NA
DNA: TGTGCCATCAGTGAACTAGCGGGAGTTGGGGAGACCCAGTACTTC
CDR3: CAISELAGVGETQYF

V: TRBV6-1
J: TRBJ1-1
D: NA
size: NA
DNA: TGTGCCAGCAGTGAGACCCTTCTAAGCACGGGCACTGAAGCTTTCTTT
CDR3: CASSETLLSTGTEAFF

V: TRBV6-6
J: TRBJ1-4
D: NA
size: NA
DNA: TGTGCCAGCAGTTACGTACCTTCGGGGAAACTGTTTTTT
CDR3: CASSYVPSGKLFF

V: TRBV19
J: TRBJ1-1
D: NA
size: NA
DNA: TGTGCCAGTAGCGCTCGACCCGACTCAGGCACTGAAGCTTTCTTT
CDR3: CASSARPDSGTEAFF

V: TRBV5-1
J: TRBJ2-3
D: TRBD2
size: NA
DNA: TGCGCCAGCAGCCCCCCTAGCGGCAACACAGATACGCAGTATTTT
CDR3: CASSPPSGNTDTQYF